This T cell receptor beta chain was captured by sequencing in a study of blood T cells in healthy people across ages (dated by TCRdb to 2013 to 2016). About the full investigation: In model experiments, roughly one uniquely barcoded TCR beta cDNA molecule per two T cells was captured by template switching. The study analyzed two additional independent replicas of 1 million unique cDNA reads from the same blood draw for two donors, one aged 18 to 29 and one aged 80 or older. To avoid experimental bias, donors of different ages were spread randomly across the sequencing lanes. The study measured age-related changes in TCR beta repertoire diversity using deep sequencing normalized with unique cDNA molecular identifiers. Donors were grouped into four age groups: young (average approximately 15 years), middle-aged (about 40), aged (roughly 62) and long-lived (just over 80). General conclusions and limits of the study: Bulk unsorted PBMC profiling prevented conclusive comparison of naive and antigen-experienced compartments. There was a strong correlation between observed TCR beta diversity and the percentage of naive T cells measured by flow cytometry. The CMV infection status of donors was not known, potentially confounding age-related changes in expanded clonotypes. As age increased, observed TCR beta diversity per million T cells dropped in a roughly linear way, and a significant reduction was already evident by age about 36. The long-lived group showed more naive CD4+ T cells, fewer expanded clones and increased TCR diversity than the aged group, suggesting age selection. Estimates of total diversity based on one million sequenced T cells were considered lower bounds and underestimates.

As for this clonotype: Its target antigen remains unknown. Base quality data are lacking; no much larger clone is found one base away.

The donors were roughly 40 Caucasian individuals from Russia, aged roughly 6 to 100 years, who were systemically healthy. Each donor gave around 9.9 milliliters of peripheral blood, collected into EDTA-treated Vacutainer tubes. Ficoll-Paque density-gradient centrifugation was used to isolate PBMCs, with at least 7 million obtained per sample. Trizol reagent was used to extract total RNA from PBMCs, with at least 5.5 micrograms per sample. For every donor, flow cytometry on a PBMC aliquot measured the percentage of naive CD45RAhigh/CD27high T cells. CDR1 and CDR2, looked up from the germline V gene, are LGHNA and YNFKEQ. V loses 0 bases of germline sequence and J loses 0 bases, and the interval between the two ends is 15 bases. Spanning cysteine to phenylalanine, the CDR3 consists of 18 amino acids. The CDR3 DNA has 54 bases and is translated from base 1. Libraries were made using 5' RACE. Sequenced using an Illumina HiSeq 2500. The second PCR ran for about 6 to 12 cycles and used a J-beta primer mix along with a sample-barcoded 5' primer. A unique molecular identifier was introduced onto each TCR beta cDNA molecule by a template-switch 5' adaptor carrying 12 random nucleotides. At least 2.5 million CDR3-containing paired-end reads were obtained from each sample. All of the RNA was converted into first-strand cDNA using the Mint cDNA synthesis kit, with a TRBC-specific oligonucleotide serving as the primer. Following uracil-DNA glycosylase treatment, all cDNA underwent a first 18-cycle PCR with the universal primers M1SS and BC2_uni_R. The published analysis was carried out like this. For normalization, 1 million high-quality reads were randomly selected from each sample, with every read carrying a distinct molecular identifier. Reads with shared molecular identifiers were discarded instead of being binned into consensus sequences. MiTCR, run with a Q25 quality threshold and the strictest error-elimination algorithm, handled CDR3 identification, clonotype clustering and error correction. A nonparametric unseen species model with Euler transformation was used to estimate lower-bound total TCR beta diversity. In TCRdb, the public reads were trimmed at Q25 with fastp and aligned with MiXCR, with productive beta chains retained. Each CDR3 protein appears once, grouped with its most common genes and DNA. It is TCRdb's table, rather than the study itself, that gives the V and J calls and clone size. The sample yields around 990,000 distinct CDR3 sequences; 35% to 40% were counted once. The ten largest clones add up to over 10% of the sample.

The specimen was blood. The V and J genes are TRBV4-2 and TRBJ1-5; no D gene call is confident. The receptor comes from a man younger than 35 in good health. The DNA reads TGTGCCAGCAGCCAAGAGATGGATTCCGATTATAGCAATCAGCCCCAGCATTTT. Its translation is CASSQEMDSDYSNQPQHF.